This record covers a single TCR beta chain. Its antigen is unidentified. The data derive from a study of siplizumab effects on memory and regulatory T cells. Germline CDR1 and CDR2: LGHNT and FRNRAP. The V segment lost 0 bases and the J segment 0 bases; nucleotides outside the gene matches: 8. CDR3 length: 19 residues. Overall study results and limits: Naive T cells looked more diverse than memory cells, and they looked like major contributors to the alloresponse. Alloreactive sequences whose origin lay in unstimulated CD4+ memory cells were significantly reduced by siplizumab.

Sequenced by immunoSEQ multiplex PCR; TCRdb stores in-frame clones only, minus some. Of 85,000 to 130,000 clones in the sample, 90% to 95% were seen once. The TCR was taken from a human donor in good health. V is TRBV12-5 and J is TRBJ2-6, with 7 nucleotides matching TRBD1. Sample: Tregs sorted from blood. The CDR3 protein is CASGLVIQGPSSGANVLTF. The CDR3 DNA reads TGTGCTAGTGGTTTGGTAATACAGGGGCCCTCCTCTGGGGCCAACGTCCTGACTTTC.